Listed here are 27 T cell receptor beta chains from one sample, sequenced in a study of beta chain features in type 1 diabetes. Study conclusions and caveats: Moderate but significant shortening of TCRB CDR3s was recorded in all four CD4+ subsets from Type 1 diabetes patients.

Reverse transcription of all isolated RNA meant that expressed TCRB transcripts were sequenced. The assay was immunoSEQ multiplex PCR, and TCRdb's table has in-frame clones only and misses some. The table shows around 650,000 clones, with roughly an eighth occurring only once. Their antigens remain unidentified. The sequenced material came from naive CD4+ T cells from blood. The receptors derive from a man in his thirties or forties with type 1 diabetes.

This clone was seen more than once but under ten times. V gene TRBV29-1 combines with J gene TRBJ2-3; D is unresolved. V lost 4 bases and J 0 bases, leaving 11 bases between the germline ends. CDR1 is SQVTM and CDR2 is ANQGSEA in the germline V gene. This CDR3 is 14 amino acids long. The CDR3 here is CSVGEKFSTDTQYF. In DNA form, the CDR3 reads TGCAGCGTTGGAGAGAAGTTTAGCACAGATACGCAGTATTTT.

This chain connects TRBV11-3 to TRBJ2-3, with a possible D match to TRBD2 (6 bases). Trimming shortened V by 5 bases and J by 2 bases, and 14 bases separated the two germline ends. Germline lookup yields CDR1 SGHNT and CDR2 YENEEA. The CDR3 sequence is 15 residues long. The CDR3 region has the DNA TGTGCCAGCAGCGGGCGGGGTTCGGACACAGATACGCAGTATTTT. As protein: CASSGRGSDTDTQYF.

This rearrangement joins TRBV7-9 to TRBJ1-2; D may be TRBD1 (5 bases). Trimming stripped 5 bases from V and 5 bases from J, with 15 bases between. The CDR3 runs to 14 residues. Per the germline V gene, CDR1 is SEHNR and CDR2 is FQNEAQ (reference sequence). This CDR3 reads CASSDQGAFYGYTF. In DNA form, the CDR3 reads TGTGCCAGCAGCGATCAGGGAGCTTTTTATGGCTACACCTTC.

J is TRBJ2-7 and V is TRBV6-5, with no clear D. V lost 5 bases to trimming and J lost 3 bases, with 8 bases between them. Germline lookup yields CDR1 MNHEY and CDR2 SVGAGI. The CDR3 contains 12 residues. In nucleotides, the CDR3 is TGTGCCAGCAGTATGAACAGCTACGAGCAGTACTTC. Protein: CASSMNSYEQYF.

This clone was counted only a few times. The chain employs TRBV18 and TRBJ2-5, with D possibly matching TRBD2 (6 bases). The CDR3 loop spans 14 amino acids. V lost 5 bases and J 5 bases, leaving 15 bases between the germline ends. CDR1 KGHSH and CDR2 LQKENI come from the germline V gene. CDR3 loop: CASSTRRDEETQYF. In DNA form, the CDR3 reads TGTGCCAGCTCAACCCGGCGGGACGAGGAGACCCAGTACTTC.

The chain links TRBV9 to TRBJ2-5; 11 nucleotides align to TRBD1. The CDR3 totals 15 residues. The V and J ends lost 4 bases and 4 bases, in that order; junction bases with no gene match: 6. CDR1 and CDR2 (germline): SGDLS, YYNGEE. CDR3 bases: TGTGCCAGCAGCCCTCAGGGACAGGGGGGAGAGACCCAGTACTTC. It yields the protein CASSPQGQGGETQYF.

The chain links TRBV9 to TRBJ2-1, with TRBD2 matching over 8 bases. This CDR3 is 17 amino acids long. The V gene end was trimmed by 4 bases and the J gene end by 6 bases; junction bases not matched to a gene: 15. Germline CDR1 and CDR2: SGDLS and YYNGEE. This CDR3 is CASSQSPLADNANEQFF. CDR3 nucleotides: TGTGCCAGCAGCCAGTCGCCACTAGCGGACAACGCCAATGAGCAGTTCTTC.

The rearrangement uses TRBV7-9 and TRBJ1-2, with TRBD1 identical over 8 bases. The CDR3 consists of 15 residues. Germline V gene sequence: CDR1 SEHNR, CDR2 FQNEAQ (reference sequence). V gave up 3 bases and J gave up 2 bases; unmatched junction bases: 5. CDR3 amino acids: CASSLARQGNYGYTF. For the CDR3, the DNA is TGTGCCAGCAGCTTGGCGCGACAGGGGAACTATGGCTACACCTTC.

This rearrangement joins TRBV11-2 to TRBJ2-1; D gene uncertain. The germline V and J ends were trimmed by 1 base and 11 bases, with 15 bases remaining between them. CDR3 size: 14 residues. Germline V gene data show CDR1 as SGHAT and CDR2 as FQNNGV. CDR3: CASSLVNGPRQQFF. The CDR3 nucleotides read TGTGCCAGCAGCTTAGTCAACGGTCCCAGGCAGCAGTTCTTC.

The rearrangement links TRBV5-1 to TRBJ2-7; D could derive from TRBD1 or TRBD2 (5 bases each). The V gene lost 4 bases and the J gene lost 5 bases, with 7 bases spanning the gap. Germline CDR1 and CDR2: SGHRS and YFSETQ. The CDR3 has 11 residues. CDR3 nucleotides: TGCGCCAGCAGCGAGGGGCACGAGCAGTACTTC. Its protein is CASSEGHEQYF.

This clone has more than one count but fewer than ten. The chain links TRBV4-3 to TRBJ2-2, with 8 bases fitting TRBD2. The CDR3 is 16 residues long. From germline, CDR1 is LGHNA and CDR2 YSLEER. The V and J ends lost 4 bases and 0 bases, in that order; junction bases with no gene match: 4. The CDR3 region is CASSPGGLANTGELFF. As DNA, the CDR3 is TGCGCCAGCAGCCCGGGGGGGCTCGCGAACACCGGGGAGCTGTTTTTT.

This clone was detected a few times. The chain couples TRBV6-6 to TRBJ2-4, with D possibly TRBD2 on 6 matching bases. There are 14 residues in the CDR3. V was trimmed by 6 bases and J by 8 bases, leaving 17 bases between them. Germline lookup yields CDR1 MNHNY and CDR2 SVGAGI (reference sequence). In DNA form, the CDR3 reads TGTGCCAGCAGATGGGGGGTGGGTACGTACATTCAGTACTTC. This encodes CASRWGVGTYIQYF.

The rearrangement links TRBV5-1 to TRBJ2-4; TRBD1 might be the D (5 bases). Germline assignment: CDR1 SGHRS and CDR2 YFSETQ. Trimming pared 0 bases from V and 10 bases from J, leaving 5 bases between. The length of the CDR3 is 11 residues. CDR3 DNA sequence: TGCGCCAGCAGCTTGGGGACAATTCAGTACTTC. It yields the protein CASSLGTIQYF.

This clone was counted a few times. This chain links TRBV28 with TRBJ2-3; TRBD2 agrees at 9 bases. The ends lost 3 bases at V and 0 bases at J; junction bases unmatched: 7. There are 17 residues in the CDR3. Germline CDR1 MDHEN, CDR2 SYDVKM. Here the CDR3 reads CASSFRLAGPSTDTQYF. CDR3 nucleotides: TGTGCCAGCAGTTTCAGGCTAGCGGGGCCTAGCACAGATACGCAGTATTTT.

This clone was detected only a few times. V usage is TRBV5-1 and J usage is TRBJ2-1; D might be TRBD1 or TRBD2, each matching 5 bases. Between the trimmed V and J ends, which lost 3 bases and 0 bases, there was a span of 13 bases. The germline CDR1 and CDR2 sequences are SGHRS and YFSETQ. The length of the CDR3 is 16 residues. CDR3 in DNA: TGCGCCAGCAGCTCCGGGACGTTTAGCTCCTACAATGAGCAGTTCTTC. It specifies CASSSGTFSSYNEQFF.

This clone was picked up a small number of times. CDR3 residues: CASSQPVPTGVQGYTF. CDR3 sequence (DNA): TGTGCCAGCAGCCAACCTGTCCCGACAGGGGTGCAAGGCTACACCTTC. J is TRBJ1-2 and V is TRBV4-2, with TRBD1 matching over 8 bases. The germline V gene encodes CDR1 LGHNA and CDR2 YNFKEQ. This CDR3 region has 16 residues. V lost 2 bases and J lost 8; bases outside the gene matches: 13.

The gene calls are TRBV15 and TRBJ1-2; D is possibly TRBD1 (5 bases). This CDR3 has 12 amino acids. Per germline, CDR1 LNHNV and CDR2 YYDKDF (reference sequence). V was pared by 5 bases and J by 6 bases, with 10 bases between. The CDR3 loop is CATSEGYDGYTF. The DNA of the CDR3 is TGTGCCACCAGCGAGGGGTATGATGGCTACACCTTC.

The chain uses TRBV5-6 and TRBJ1-4; no reliable D call. The germline V gene has CDR1 SGHDT and CDR2 YYEEEE. V was clipped by 2 bases and J by 6 bases, with 11 bases between them. There are 14 residues in the CDR3. The CDR3 region has the DNA TGTGCCAGCAGCTTCCGAACCCTAGATGAAAAACTGTTTTTT. Encoded protein: CASSFRTLDEKLFF.

The rearrangement links TRBV10-3 to TRBJ1-2; D possibly corresponds to TRBD1 (6 bases). CDR1 is ENHRY and CDR2 is SYGVKD in the germline V gene. This CDR3 has 14 residues. V was clipped by 0 bases and J by 7 bases, with 12 bases between them. CDR3 protein: CAISESTGGGGYTF. CDR3 nucleotide sequence: TGTGCCATCAGTGAGTCGACAGGAGGGGGTGGCTACACCTTC.

The J gene is TRBJ1-2, the V gene TRBV7-9; D not resolved. V was shortened by 5 bases and J by 8 bases, with 15 bases between the two germline ends. Germline loops: CDR1 SEHNR, CDR2 FQNEAQ (reference sequence). CDR3 length equals 13 residues. This chain's CDR3 is CASSPSPVGGYTF. Written as DNA, the CDR3 is TGTGCCAGCAGCCCCTCTCCGGTGGGAGGCTACACCTTC.

This chain joins TRBV14 and TRBJ1-6; TRBD1 matches 9 bases. Trimming took 4 bases from V and 9 from J; bases not matched to a gene: 7. Germline CDR1 reads SGHDN; CDR2 reads FVKESK. CDR3 length: 15 residues. Here the CDR3 reads CASSRTGTGPSPLHF. The CDR3 nucleotides read TGTGCCAGCAGCCGAACCGGGACAGGGCCTTCACCCCTCCACTTT.

This clone was counted a few times. This sample includes further DNA sequences coding for the same CDR3. V gene TRBV7-9 combines with J gene TRBJ2-3; TRBD1 matches 7 bases. CDR1 is SEHNR and CDR2 is FQNEAQ in the germline V gene (reference sequence). Trimming at V came to 5 bases and at J to 0 bases, leaving 2 bases not matched to a gene. This CDR3 spans 14 amino acids. CDR3 nucleotide sequence: TGTGCCAGCAGCCCGACAGGGAGCACAGATACGCAGTATTTT. Protein product: CASSPTGSTDTQYF.

The rearrangement uses TRBV5-1 and TRBJ2-7; D gene unclear. The CDR3 has 14 residues. Germline CDR1 SGHRS, CDR2 YFSETQ. Trimming stripped 0 bases from V and 2 bases from J, with 9 bases between. CDR3 nucleotide sequence: TGCGCCAGCAGCTTGGCCTCGGATACCTACGAGCAGTACTTC. Protein sequence: CASSLASDTYEQYF.

The chain couples TRBV29-1 to TRBJ2-3; 12 bases are a match to TRBD2. CDR1 SQVTM and CDR2 ANQGSEA come from the germline V gene. The CDR3 is 14 residues long. With V trimmed by 6 bases and J by 2 bases, 3 bases remained unmatched. CDR3 DNA: TGCAGCGTCGGACTAGCGGGGACCACAGATACGCAGTATTTT. Translation gives CSVGLAGTTDTQYF.

The chain couples TRBV7-2 to TRBJ2-3; D possibly corresponds to TRBD2 (7 bases). Germline assignment: CDR1 SGHTA and CDR2 FQGNSA. The V gene lost 2 bases and the J gene lost 0 bases, with 12 bases spanning the gap. The CDR3 runs to 16 residues. The chain's CDR3 is CASSLRGAISTDTQYF. The CDR3 DNA sequence: TGTGCCAGCAGCTTACGGGGGGCCATCAGCACAGATACGCAGTATTTT.

As for this clone: One end of the junction fails to match germline, which may point to a read error. The V call is TRBV6-5, the J call TRBJ2-7; no reliable D call. This CDR3 spans 13 amino acids. Germline CDR1 and CDR2: MNHEY and SVGAGI. The CDR3 DNA is TGCGCTACCCGGGCCGCTCGGTTCTACGAGCAGTACTTC. It yields the protein CATRAARFYEQYF.

In regard to this clone: Since a much larger clone is just one base distant, this may be a read error. The V gene is TRBV6-5, the J gene TRBJ2-1; D is uncertain. V was trimmed by 1 base and J by 6 bases, leaving 1 base between them. The length of the CDR3 is 11 residues. The V gene's germline CDR1 is MNHEY and CDR2 SVGAGI. The CDR3, as DNA: TGTGCCAGCAGTTACTTCAATGAGCAGTTCTTC. This gives the protein CASSYFNEQFF.